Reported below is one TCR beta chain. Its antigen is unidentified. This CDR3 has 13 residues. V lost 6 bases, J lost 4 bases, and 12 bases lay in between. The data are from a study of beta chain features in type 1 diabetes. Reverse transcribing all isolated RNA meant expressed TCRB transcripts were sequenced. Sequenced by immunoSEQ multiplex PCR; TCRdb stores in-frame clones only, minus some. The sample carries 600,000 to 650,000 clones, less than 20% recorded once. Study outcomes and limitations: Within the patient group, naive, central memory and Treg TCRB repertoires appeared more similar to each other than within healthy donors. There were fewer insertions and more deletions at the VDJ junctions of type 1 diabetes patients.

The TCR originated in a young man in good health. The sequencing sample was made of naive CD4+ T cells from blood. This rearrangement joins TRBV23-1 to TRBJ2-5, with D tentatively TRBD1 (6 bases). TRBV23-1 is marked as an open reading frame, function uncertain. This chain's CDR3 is CASRFDRRETQYF. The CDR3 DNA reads TGCGCCAGCAGATTCGACAGGAGAGAGACCCAGTACTTC.